This T cell receptor (beta chain) was retrieved from a study of cytomegalovirus exposure and HLA in healthy donors. A multiplex PCR was run with 60 Vbeta primers and 13 Jbeta primers. Produced via immunoSEQ multiplex PCR; TCRdb's table is partial and in-frame only. The sample lists some 170,000 clones, 60% to 80% occurring once. Study-level findings and limits: As immune exposure information, only CMV serostatus was available. The authors considered a cluster of highly shared sequence variants likely to be a sequencing artifact. The study recorded 150 to 200 TCR beta chains that were cytomegalovirus-associated.

A note on this clone: The antigen is undetermined.

The CDR3 is 13 amino acids. V shed 4 bases and J shed 3 bases, with 10 bases lying between them. The germline V gene encodes CDR1 MGHRA and CDR2 YSYEKL. This sequence was found in a man aged 35 to 55 in good health and CMV-seropositive. The V call is TRBV4-1, the J call TRBJ2-7; D is unresolved. Sequenced sample: PBMCs. CDR3 coding DNA: TGCGCCAGCAGCCGGCCGCCCCTCTACGAGCAGTACTTC. It encodes CASSRPPLYEQYF.